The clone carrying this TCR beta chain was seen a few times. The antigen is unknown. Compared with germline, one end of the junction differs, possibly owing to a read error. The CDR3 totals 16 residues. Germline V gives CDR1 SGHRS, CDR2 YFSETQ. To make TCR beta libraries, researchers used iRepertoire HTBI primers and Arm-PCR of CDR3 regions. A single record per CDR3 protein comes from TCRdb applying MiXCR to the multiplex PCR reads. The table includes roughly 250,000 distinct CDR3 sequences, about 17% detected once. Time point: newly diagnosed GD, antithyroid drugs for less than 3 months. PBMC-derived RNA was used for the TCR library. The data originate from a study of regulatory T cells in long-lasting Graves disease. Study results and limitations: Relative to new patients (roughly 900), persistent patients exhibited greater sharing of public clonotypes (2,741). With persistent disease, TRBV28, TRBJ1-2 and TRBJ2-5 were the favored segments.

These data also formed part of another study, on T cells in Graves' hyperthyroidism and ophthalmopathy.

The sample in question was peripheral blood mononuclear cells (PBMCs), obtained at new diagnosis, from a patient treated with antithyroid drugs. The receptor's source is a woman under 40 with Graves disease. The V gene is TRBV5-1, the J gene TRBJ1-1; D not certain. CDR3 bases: TGCGCCAGCGGCTTGGCCGCGGGCGAACCGAACACTGAAGCTTTCTTT. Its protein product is CASGLAAGEPNTEAFF.